The rows below give T cell receptor beta chains drawn from one sample of a study of T cells after yellow fever vaccination. MiXCR, applied by TCRdb to the 5' RACE reads, yields one record per CDR3 protein. The data contain about 310,000 distinct CDR3 sequences, roughly 4% of them singletons. Sequenced here: PBMCs, sampled on the day of the yellow fever booster vaccination. These receptors all come from a man between 18 and 35 years old who received the YFV17D yellow fever vaccine. CDR3s include the opening cysteine and the closing phenylalanine or tryptophan. The D gene is left open where the match is weak. Part of the rows lack a size; the others show once, few, many or a class for expanded clones.

v_call	d_call	j_call	clone_size	cdr3_aa	cdr3_nt
TRBV3-1	TRBD1	TRBJ1-5	many	CASSLGTGDQPQHF	TGTGCCAGCAGCCTCGGGACAGGGGATCAGCCCCAGCATTTT
TRBV3-1	NA	TRBJ2-7	NA	CASSQDLRRPSYEQYF	TGTGCCAGCAGCCAAGATCTCCGCCGGCCTTCCTACGAGCAGTACTTC
TRBV6-6	NA	TRBJ1-4	NA	CASRNEKLFF	TGTGCCAGCAGGAATGAAAAACTGTTTTTT
TRBV7-9	TRBD1	TRBJ1-3	many	CASSAGTGVGNTIYF	TGTGCCAGCAGCGCCGGGACAGGGGTCGGAAACACCATATATTTT
TRBV9	TRBD1	TRBJ2-7	NA	CASSSRTGGSNEQYF	TGTGCCAGCAGCTCCCGGACAGGGGGCTCGAACGAGCAGTACTTC
TRBV4-3	NA	TRBJ1-1	many	CASSQAPHGLNTEAFF	TGCGCCAGCAGCCAAGCCCCACATGGCCTGAACACTGAAGCTTTCTTT
TRBV10-3	NA	TRBJ1-5	few	CAISESRSGQPQHF	TGTGCCATCAGTGAGTCGCGGTCGGGACAGCCCCAGCATTTT
TRBV27	NA	TRBJ1-2	many	CASSLSRGYGYTF	TGTGCCAGCAGTTTATCGCGAGGTTATGGCTACACCTTC
TRBV7-9	TRBD1	TRBJ1-2	NA	CASSLNRGVGGYTF	TGTGCCAGCAGCTTAAACAGGGGGGTAGGAGGCTACACCTTC
TRBV6-2/TRBV6-3	TRBD2	TRBJ2-1	few	CASSYGTSGNEQFF	TGTGCCAGCAGTTACGGGACTAGCGGTAATGAGCAGTTCTTC
TRBV28	NA	TRBJ1-2	NA	CASSPISWGYTF	TGTGCCAGCAGTCCCATATCTTGGGGCTACACCTTC
TRBV20-1	NA	TRBJ1-1	few	CSASRAGRDTEAFF	TGCAGTGCTAGTCGGGCAGGTAGGGACACTGAAGCTTTCTTT
TRBV10-3	NA	TRBJ2-3	many	CAIRRVGEDTQYF	TGTGCCATCCGGCGGGTCGGTGAAGATACGCAGTATTTT
TRBV5-1	TRBD1	TRBJ2-5	many	CASSGDREETQYF	TGCGCCAGCAGCGGTGACAGGGAAGAGACCCAGTACTTC
TRBV2	NA	TRBJ1-1	NA	CASTTERTEAFF	TGTGCCAGCACTACAGAAAGAACTGAAGCTTTCTTT
TRBV6-2/TRBV6-3	NA	TRBJ2-5	many	CASRGFEKETQYF	TGTGCCAGCAGAGGGTTCGAGAAGGAGACCCAGTACTTC
TRBV7-9	TRBD2	TRBJ2-3	many	CASSPRGTSESDTQYF	TGTGCCAGCAGCCCAAGGGGGACTAGCGAGTCAGATACGCAGTATTTT
TRBV20-1	NA	TRBJ1-1	many	CSARVGVGNTEAFF	TGCAGTGCTAGAGTTGGAGTTGGGAACACTGAAGCTTTCTTT
TRBV12-3/TRBV12-4	TRBD1	TRBJ1-6	few	CASSTRTGNNSPLHF	TGTGCCAGCAGCACCAGGACAGGGAATAATTCACCCCTCCACTTT
TRBV7-9	NA	TRBJ2-2	many	CASSGTIRTVDTGELFF	TGTGCCAGCAGCGGGACAATCCGAACCGTTGACACCGGGGAGCTGTTTTTT
TRBV2	NA	TRBJ2-7	many	CASCWTVSYEQYF	TGTGCCAGTTGCTGGACGGTCTCCTACGAGCAGTACTTC
TRBV11-3	NA	TRBJ2-3	NA	CASSGPGRADTQYF	TGTGCCAGCAGCGGTCCCGGTCGGGCAGATACGCAGTATTTT
TRBV15	NA	TRBJ1-2	NA	CATSRTFGGQGYTF	TGTGCCACCAGCAGAACTTTCGGGGGGCAAGGCTACACCTTC
TRBV7-2	NA	TRBJ2-7	few	CASSQSGQPYEQYF	TGTGCCAGCAGCCAATCAGGACAGCCCTACGAGCAGTACTTC
TRBV6-6	NA	TRBJ1-3	many	CASSYKRARSGNTIYF	TGTGCCAGCAGTTATAAGCGGGCGAGGTCGGGAAACACCATATATTTT
TRBV3-1	TRBD1	TRBJ2-2	NA	CASSLQGIGELFF	TGTGCCAGCAGCTTACAGGGGATCGGGGAGCTGTTTTTT
TRBV7-9	NA	TRBJ2-3	many	CASSLRTGNKGSTDTQYF	TGTGCCAGCAGCTTAAGGACGGGGAATAAGGGGAGCACAGATACGCAGTATTTT
TRBV6-5	NA	TRBJ1-3	few	CASSYGLGGFLGNTIYF	TGTGCCAGCAGTTACGGCCTGGGAGGCTTTTTAGGAAACACCATATATTTT